This T cell receptor (beta chain) was recorded in a study of T cell changes during pregnancy in multiple sclerosis. V shed 6 bases, J shed 5 bases, and the junction held 10 bases outside the gene matches. Germline V CDR1 and CDR2: MNHEY, SMNVEV (reference sequence). The CDR3 is 15 residues long. TCRdb's copy holds only in-frame clones and misses some; the assay was immunoSEQ multiplex PCR. There are about 24,000 clones in the sample; roughly 90% occur only once, and roughly a tenth lies in the top ten. This clonotype originated in a female donor in good health, enrolled as a control in a pregnancy study. The sample here was CD8+ T cells from peripheral blood mononuclear cells, taken in the third trimester of pregnancy. The chain couples TRBV27 to TRBJ2-5, with 9 bases lining up with TRBD2. The CDR3 spells CASRSEGLAGETQYF. CDR3 nucleotide sequence: TGTGCCAGCAGGTCAGAGGGACTAGCCGGGGAGACCCAGTACTTC.